The 24 T cell receptor beta chains listed next were all sequenced from one sample in a study of memory CD4+ T cells and cytomegalovirus serostatus. The sort gate was single viable CD3+CD4+CD8-CD45RO+ cells for memory CD4+ T cells. Measured with immunoSEQ multiplex PCR; TCRdb has only the in-frame clones, and not every one. The table has around 53,000 clones, less than 80% seen once. The sample consisted of memory CD4+ T cells from blood. These receptors were obtained from an adult in good health and CMV-seronegative.

The chain combines TRBV7-8 with TRBJ2-1; 9 bases are shared with TRBD2. V lost 3 bases and J lost 7; bases outside the gene matches: 4. CDR1 SGHVS and CDR2 FQNEAQ come from the germline V gene. The length of the CDR3 is 14 residues. CDR3 DNA sequence: TGTGCCAGCAGCTTGGCGCGGGAGGGTAATGAGCAGTTCTTC. As protein: CASSLAREGNEQFF. Together with reference TRBV7-8 and TRBJ2-1, the CDR3 gives the full variable domain: GAGVSQSPRYKVAKRGQDVALRCDPISGHVSLFWYQQALGQGPEFLTYFQNEAQLDKSGLPSDRFFAERPEGSVSTLKIQRTQQEDSAVYLCASSLAREGNEQFFGPGTRLTVL.

The chain combines TRBV7-6 with TRBJ1-2; 8 bases line up with TRBD1. The CDR3 has 16 residues. V lost 5 bases and J lost 4; bases outside the gene matches: 12. Germline CDR1 and CDR2: SGHVS and FNYEAQ. CDR3 sequence reads: CASSQDPGGSIYGYTF. The CDR3 coding sequence is TGTGCCAGCAGCCAGGACCCAGGGGGCTCAATCTATGGCTACACCTTC.

This clone was recorded once. This chain uses TRBV6-1 with TRBJ2-7, with TRBD2 matching over 8 bases. CDR3 length: 15 amino acids. The ends lost 1 base at V and 3 bases at J; junction bases unmatched: 5. Germline CDR1 MNHNS, CDR2 SASEGT. CDR3 bases: TGTGCCAGCAGTGAAGGAACGGGAGGGCTCTACGAGCAGTACTTC. Encoded protein: CASSEGTGGLYEQYF.

The genes are TRBV5-4 and TRBJ1-1; tentatively, D is TRBD1 (5 bases). The V gene's germline CDR1 is SGHNT and CDR2 YYREEE (reference sequence). V gave up 4 bases and J gave up 5 bases, with 18 bases separating them. The CDR3 totals 15 residues. The chain's CDR3 is CASSGPGGATTEAFF. CDR3 sequence (DNA): TGTGCCAGCAGCGGACCTGGGGGTGCAACAACTGAAGCTTTCTTT.

The rearrangement links TRBV2 to TRBJ1-2, with a tentative D call TRBD1 (6 bases). This CDR3 comprises 12 residues. V was shortened by 8 bases and J by 13 bases, with 20 bases between the two germline ends. CDR1 is SNHLY, CDR2 FYNNEI, per germline. CDR3 amino acids: CASGGDARGSTF. Here the CDR3 DNA reads TGTGCCAGCGGGGGGGACGCCAGGGGTAGCACCTTC. Filled out from reference TRBV2 and TRBJ1-2, the complete variable domain reads EPEVTQTPSHQVTQMGQEVILRCVPISNHLYFYWYRQILGQKVEFLVSFYNNEISEKSEIFDDQFSVERPDGSNFTLKIRSTKLEDSAMYFCASGGDARGSTFGSGTRLTVV.

This chain links TRBV6-4 with TRBJ1-1; D is perhaps TRBD1 (5 bases). Trimming pared 3 bases from V and 4 bases from J, leaving 15 bases between. In germline, CDR1 is MRHNA, CDR2 SNTAGT. This CDR3 comprises 15 residues. DNA of the CDR3: TGTGCCAGCAGTGAAACTTTCGGGGGTGGCACTGAAGCTTTCTTT. It encodes CASSETFGGGTEAFF.

The chain joins TRBV18 to TRBJ2-4; 7 bases are shared with TRBD1. The J segment lost 2 bases and the V segment lost 4 bases, leaving 11 bases of the junction unmatched. The CDR3 runs to 17 residues. Germline CDR1 and CDR2: KGHSH and LQKENI. CDR3 loop: CASSHGQAFSSKNIQYF. CDR3 in DNA: TGTGCCAGCTCACACGGACAGGCTTTCTCGTCCAAAAACATTCAGTACTTC.

The genes are TRBV15 and TRBJ1-5; 7 bases are shared with TRBD1. With V trimmed by 3 bases and J by 1 base, 3 bases remained unmatched. This CDR3 region has 15 residues. Germline loops: CDR1 LNHNV, CDR2 YYDKDF (reference sequence). CDR3 DNA sequence: TGTGCCACCAGCAGCCGGGACAGAAGCAATCAGCCCCAGCATTTT. Encoded protein: CATSSRDRSNQPQHF. The full variable domain, in which reference TRBV15 and TRBJ1-5 provide the parts outside the CDR3, is DAMVIQNPRYQVTQFGKPVTLSCSQTLNHNVMYWYQQKSSQAPKLLFHYYDKDFNNEADTPDNFQSRRPNTSFCFLDIRSPGLGDTAMYLCATSSRDRSNQPQHFGDGTRLSIL.

The CDR3 here is CASSLGDYGGIYEQYF. CDR3 in DNA: TGTGCCAGCAGCTTAGGGGACTACGGGGGCATTTACGAGCAGTACTTC. This chain joins TRBV7-6 and TRBJ2-7; D may be TRBD2 (7 bases). V shed 1 base and J shed 4 bases, with 17 bases lying between them. Germline V gives CDR1 SGHVS, CDR2 FNYEAQ. This CDR3 region has 16 residues.

The chain couples TRBV7-2 to TRBJ2-7; D unresolved. This CDR3 has 12 residues. Per the germline V gene, CDR1 is SGHTA and CDR2 is FQGNSA. The ends were cut back, 5 bases at V and 3 bases at J, with 8 bases in the middle. CDR3 loop: CASSPDGYEQYF. Here the CDR3 DNA reads TGTGCCAGCAGCCCGGACGGCTACGAGCAGTACTTC. Full variable domain (missing parts from reference TRBV7-2 and TRBJ2-7): GAGVSQSPSNKVTEKGKDVELRCDPISGHTALYWYRQSLGQGLEFLIYFQGNSAPDKSGLPSDRFSAERTGGSVSTLTIQRTQQEDSAVYLCASSPDGYEQYFGPGTRLTVT.

This sequence joins TRBV19 and TRBJ1-1; possible D gene TRBD1, 5 bases. V lost 3 bases to trimming and J lost 4 bases, with 18 bases between them. The CDR3 runs to 16 residues. Germline-derived CDR1 and CDR2 are LNHDA and SQIVND (reference sequence). DNA of the CDR3: TGTGCCAGTAGTATCCCCTTTAGCGGGGCCCGCACTGAAGCTTTCTTT. Translation: CASSIPFSGARTEAFF. The full variable domain, its missing parts supplied by reference TRBV19 and TRBJ1-1, is DGGITQSPKYLFRKEGQNVTLSCEQNLNHDAMYWYRQDPGQGLRLIYYSQIVNDFQKGDIAEGYSVSREKKESFPLTVTSAQKNPTAFYLCASSIPFSGARTEAFFGQGTRLTVV.

The chain has TRBV28 and TRBJ2-7, with a weak D call TRBD1 (6 bases). This CDR3 has 13 residues. CDR1 and CDR2 (germline): MDHEN, SYDVKM. The CDR3 sequence is CATNRDNSYEQYF. The CDR3 bases are TGTGCGACCAACCGGGACAACTCCTACGAGCAGTACTTC.

The J gene is TRBJ2-3, the V gene TRBV5-1, with 7 bases matching TRBD2. The CDR3 is made up of 14 amino acids. Germline loops: CDR1 SGHRS, CDR2 YFSETQ. Germline trimming cut 6 bases from V and 5 bases from J; bases unmatched to any gene: 9. CDR3 loop: CASKFAGVRDTQYF. CDR3 nucleotides: TGCGCCAGCAAGTTTGCGGGAGTCCGAGATACGCAGTATTTT.

Here the CDR3 DNA reads TGTGCCAGCAGCTTGGTCTCAGGGGGCACAGGAAACACCATATATTTT. Translated: CASSLVSGGTGNTIYF. The chain is built from TRBV7-2 and TRBJ1-3, with 8 bases fitting TRBD1. With V trimmed by 3 bases and J by 4 bases, 8 bases remained unmatched. The CDR3 contains 16 residues. Per the germline V gene, CDR1 is SGHTA and CDR2 is FQGNSA.

The chain combines TRBV5-1 with TRBJ2-1, with 8 positions matching TRBD2. This CDR3 has 16 residues. J gave up 9 bases and V 4 bases, and 15 bases lay outside the gene matches. Germline V gene data show CDR1 as SGHRS and CDR2 as YFSETQ. The CDR3 region is CASSRENSGALSEQFF. The CDR3 bases are TGCGCCAGCAGCCGTGAAAATAGCGGGGCCTTGAGTGAGCAGTTCTTC.

A single count supports this clone. This chain connects TRBV6-5 to TRBJ2-5; a possible D gene is TRBD1 (6 bases). Between the trimmed V and J ends, which lost 7 bases and 4 bases, there was a span of 10 bases. The germline CDR1 and CDR2 sequences are MNHEY and SVGAGI. This CDR3 is built from 12 residues. The CDR3 here is CASNRERETQYF. Here the CDR3 DNA reads TGTGCCAGCAACAGGGAAAGAGAGACCCAGTACTTC.

The rearrangement links TRBV13 to TRBJ2-7; 10 nucleotides agree with TRBD1. Germline CDR1 PRHDT, CDR2 FYEKMQ (reference sequence). The CDR3 consists of 20 residues. The V and J ends lost 4 bases and 6 bases, in that order; junction bases with no gene match: 24. The CDR3 spells CASSYRPLYVRDRGLFEQYF. CDR3 bases: TGTGCCAGCAGCTACCGCCCCCTTTATGTACGGGACAGGGGTTTATTCGAGCAGTACTTC.

The rearrangement links TRBV5-4 to TRBJ2-3; D tentatively fits TRBD1 or TRBD2 (6 bases each). The CDR3 has 16 residues. Germline V lookup: CDR1 SGHNT, CDR2 YYREEE (reference sequence). Trimming left V 2 bases short and J 1 base short, with 14 bases between. The CDR3 reads CASSFRGTLRTDTQYF. CDR3 nucleotides: TGTGCCAGCAGCTTTCGGGGGACACTACGCACAGATACGCAGTATTTT.

This chain uses TRBV28 with TRBJ2-7, with 10 bases lining up with TRBD1. CDR3 length equals 15 residues. Germline loops: CDR1 MDHEN, CDR2 SYDVKM. V shed 5 bases and J 3 bases; nucleotides not matched to a gene: 7. The CDR3 DNA reads TGTGCCAGCAGTCCTGTGGGACAGGGGAACTACGAGCAGTACTTC. It translates to CASSPVGQGNYEQYF.

This rearrangement joins TRBV6-1 to TRBJ1-5; 10 bases line up with TRBD1. This CDR3 has 14 amino acids. V was clipped by 3 bases and J by 7 bases; unmatched bases: 3. Germline values: CDR1 MNHNS, CDR2 SASEGT. CDR3 amino acids: CASSETGGGQPQHF. The CDR3 DNA is TGTGCCAGCAGTGAGACAGGGGGCGGACAGCCCCAGCATTTT.

This clone was observed a handful of times. The chain couples TRBV21-1 to TRBJ1-2. TRBV21-1 constitutes a pseudogene. The CDR3 consists of 18 residues. The CDR3 sequence is CASSVGGPLGVANYGYTF. In nucleotides, the CDR3 is TGTGCCAGCAGCGTAGGAGGACCCCTCGGCGTGGCTAACTATGGCTACACCTTC.

The chain joins TRBV2 to TRBJ2-1; TRBD2 matches at 11 bases. The V and J ends lost 4 bases and 9 bases, in that order; junction bases with no gene match: 8. There are 15 residues in the CDR3. Germline values: CDR1 SNHLY, CDR2 FYNNEI. The CDR3 protein is CASSVGSGRAGEQFF. CDR3 DNA sequence: TGTGCCAGCAGTGTGGGTAGCGGGAGGGCGGGTGAGCAGTTCTTC.

CDR3 in DNA: TGTGCCAGCAGCCAATCGGGCTACGAGCAGTACTTC. Its translation is CASSQSGYEQYF. V gene TRBV14 combines with J gene TRBJ2-7; D is unresolved. Trimming left V 2 bases short and J 3 bases short, with 5 bases between. Germline V gene lookup returns CDR1 SGHDN and CDR2 FVKESK. The CDR3 length is 12 residues.

This clone occurred once. The chain couples TRBV4-1 to TRBJ2-5, with D possibly matching TRBD2 (6 bases). The CDR3 extends over 14 amino acids. V was cut by 1 base and J by 5 bases, with 11 bases left in between. The germline V gene encodes CDR1 MGHRA and CDR2 YSYEKL. CDR3 protein: CASSQGGAGETQYF. DNA of the CDR3: TGCGCCAGCAGCCAAGGCGGGGCAGGGGAGACCCAGTACTTC.